The 3 T cell receptor beta chains below all came from one sample that was sequenced in a study of blood T cell repertoires in COVID-19. TCRdb's copy holds only in-frame clones and misses some; the assay was immunoSEQ multiplex PCR. Of roughly 290,000 clones listed, approximately 85% are singletons. Sequenced sample: PBMCs or T cells enriched from blood (not recorded which). The receptors originated from a man under 40 who had recovered from COVID-19.

The chain links TRBV2 to TRBJ2-2; D is uncertain. The germline V gene encodes CDR1 SNHLY and CDR2 FYNNEI. The V gene lost 1 base and the J gene lost 6 bases, with 3 bases spanning the gap. The CDR3 is 12 residues long. The CDR3 DNA follows: TGTGCCAGCAGTGAAGGCGCCGGGGAGCTGTTTTTT. Its protein is CASSEGAGELFF. Drawing the rest from reference TRBV2 and TRBJ2-2, the complete variable domain is EPEVTQTPSHQVTQMGQEVILRCVPISNHLYFYWYRQILGQKVEFLVSFYNNEISEKSEIFDDQFSVERPDGSNFTLKIRSTKLEDSAMYFCASSEGAGELFFGEGSRLTVL.

V gene TRBV19 combines with J gene TRBJ2-3, with 13 bases fitting TRBD2. Germline-derived CDR1 and CDR2 are LNHDA and SQIVND (reference sequence). This CDR3 is 16 amino acids long. The V gene end was trimmed by 4 bases and the J gene end by 3 bases; junction bases not matched to a gene: 4. The DNA for the CDR3 is TGTGCCAGTAGTACCACTAGCGGGGGGGTTACAGATACGCAGTATTTT. This codes for CASSTTSGGVTDTQYF.

This chain connects TRBV6-5 to TRBJ2-7; 9 nucleotides line up with TRBD2. The V and J ends lost 2 bases and 9 bases, in that order; junction bases with no gene match: 14. The CDR3 runs to 16 residues. Germline-derived CDR1 and CDR2 are MNHEY and SVGAGI. CDR3 in DNA: TGTGCCAGCAGTTACGGGCCTTTGGTAGCGGGGGTTCGGCAGTACTTC. Its translation: CASSYGPLVAGVRQYF.